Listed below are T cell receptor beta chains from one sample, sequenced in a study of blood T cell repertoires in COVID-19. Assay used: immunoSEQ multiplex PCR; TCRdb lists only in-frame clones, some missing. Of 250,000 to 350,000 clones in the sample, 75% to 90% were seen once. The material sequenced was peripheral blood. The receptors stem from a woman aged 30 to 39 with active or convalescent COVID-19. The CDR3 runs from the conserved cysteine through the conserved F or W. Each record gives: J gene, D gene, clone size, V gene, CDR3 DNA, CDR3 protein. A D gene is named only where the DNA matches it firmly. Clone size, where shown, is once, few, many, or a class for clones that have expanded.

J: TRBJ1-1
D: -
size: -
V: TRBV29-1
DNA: TGCAGCGTTGAATTCGGGGGCACTGAAGCTTTCTTT
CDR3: CSVEFGGTEAFF

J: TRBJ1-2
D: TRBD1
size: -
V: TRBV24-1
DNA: TGTGCCACCAGCGACGGACAGGGCCTTACGGGGTCCTTC
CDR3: CATSDGQGLTGSF

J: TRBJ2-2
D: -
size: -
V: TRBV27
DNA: TGTGCCAGCAGTCCCCACAGCACCGGGGAGCTGTTTTTT
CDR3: CASSPHSTGELFF

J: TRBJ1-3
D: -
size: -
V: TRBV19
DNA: TGTGCCAGTAGTATTACCTCGGAGGCTGGAAACACCATATATTTT
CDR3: CASSITSEAGNTIYF

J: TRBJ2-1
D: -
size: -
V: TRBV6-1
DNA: TGTGCCAGCAGTGAACAGGACTACAATGAGCAGTTCTTC
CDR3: CASSEQDYNEQFF

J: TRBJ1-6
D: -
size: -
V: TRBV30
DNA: TGTGCCTGGAGTGATACCGGGTGGAATTCACCCCTCCACTTT
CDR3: CAWSDTGWNSPLHF

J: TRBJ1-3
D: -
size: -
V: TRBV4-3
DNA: TGCGCCAGCAGCCCCCGGTTACGGGGTGCCTCTGGAAACACCATATATTTT
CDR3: CASSPRLRGASGNTIYF

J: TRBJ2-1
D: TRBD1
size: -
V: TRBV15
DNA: TGTGCCACCAGCCTACTTGGGACAGGGGTAGATGAGCAGTTCTTC
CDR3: CATSLLGTGVDEQFF

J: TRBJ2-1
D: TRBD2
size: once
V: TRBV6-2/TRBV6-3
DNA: TGTGCCAGCAGCCCAGGACTAGAAACAAGTGAGCAGTTCTTC
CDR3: CASSPGLETSEQFF

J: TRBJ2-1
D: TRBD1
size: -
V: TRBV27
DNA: TGTGCCAGCTCGGGACAGGGATCGAGGAGCAATGAGCAGTTCTTC
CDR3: CASSGQGSRSNEQFF

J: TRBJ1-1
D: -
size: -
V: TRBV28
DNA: TGTGCCAGCAGTTTATCCAATGTCGGCACTGAAGCTTTCTTT
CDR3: CASSLSNVGTEAFF

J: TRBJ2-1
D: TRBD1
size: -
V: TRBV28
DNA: TGTGCCAGCACAGCCCCAGGGGGCATTAATGAGCAGTTCTTC
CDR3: CASTAPGGINEQFF

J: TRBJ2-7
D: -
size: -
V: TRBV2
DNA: TGTGCCAGCAGGGGACAACCCTACGAGCAGTACTTC
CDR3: CASRGQPYEQYF

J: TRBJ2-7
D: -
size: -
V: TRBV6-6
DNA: TGTGCCAGCGGCTACTCGGGGGACAGATTAAGCAACGAGCAGTACTTC
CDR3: CASGYSGDRLSNEQYF

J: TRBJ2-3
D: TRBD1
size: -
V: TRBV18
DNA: TGTGCCAGCCAGGGACAGGGGGCGTGGATAGATACGCAGTATTTT
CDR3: CASQGQGAWIDTQYF

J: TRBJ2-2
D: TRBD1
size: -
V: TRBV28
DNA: TGTGCCAGCAGTCCATCACCGGGACAGGAGAACACCGGGGAGCTGTTTTTT
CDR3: CASSPSPGQENTGELFF

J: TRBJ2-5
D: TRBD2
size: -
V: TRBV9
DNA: TGTGCCAGCAGCGTAGGGGATACAGCGGGGAGGGAAGAGACCCAGTACTTC
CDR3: CASSVGDTAGREETQYF

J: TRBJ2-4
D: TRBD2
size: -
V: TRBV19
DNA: TGTGCCAGTAGCTTAGCGGGCATTCAGTACTTC
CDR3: CASSLAGIQYF

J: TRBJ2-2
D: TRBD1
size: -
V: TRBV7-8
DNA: TGTGCCAGCAGCTCAACGACAGGGTGGACCGGGGAGCTGTTTTTT
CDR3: CASSSTTGWTGELFF

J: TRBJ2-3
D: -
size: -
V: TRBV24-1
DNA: TGTGCCACCAGTGATCAACTATCACCCAGCACAGATACGCAGTATTTT
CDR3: CATSDQLSPSTDTQYF

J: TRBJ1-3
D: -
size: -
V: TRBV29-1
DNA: TGCAGCGGCCGGACAGCCTCTGGAAACACCATATATTTT
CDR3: CSGRTASGNTIYF

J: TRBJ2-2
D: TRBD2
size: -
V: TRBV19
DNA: TGTGCCAGTAGTGTCGGGGGGGCCAGGACCGGGGAGCTGTTTTTT
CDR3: CASSVGGARTGELFF

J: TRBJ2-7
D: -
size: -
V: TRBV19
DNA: TGTGCCAGTAGTATTCGACAGGACCCTCACGAGCAGTACTTC
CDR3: CASSIRQDPHEQYF

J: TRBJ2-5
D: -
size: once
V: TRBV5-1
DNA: TGCGCCAGCAGCTCCGACAGGCAAGAGACCCAGTACTTC
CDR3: CASSSDRQETQYF

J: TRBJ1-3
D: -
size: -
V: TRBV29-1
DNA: TGCAACGTTGGAGGAAGCTCTGGAAACACCATATATTTT
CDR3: CNVGGSSGNTIYF

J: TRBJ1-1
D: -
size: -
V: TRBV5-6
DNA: TGTGCCAGCAGCCTAACAGTGAACACTGAAGCTTTCTTT
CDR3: CASSLTVNTEAFF

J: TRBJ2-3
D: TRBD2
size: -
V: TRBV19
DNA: TGTGCCAGTAGTATTACTAGCGGCCCCACAGATACGCAGTATTTT
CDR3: CASSITSGPTDTQYF

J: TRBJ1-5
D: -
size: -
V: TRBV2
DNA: TGTGCCAGCAGTGAGGGAGGGGTGGGCAATCAGCCCCAGCATTTT
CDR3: CASSEGGVGNQPQHF

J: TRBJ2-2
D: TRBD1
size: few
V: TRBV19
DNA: TGTGCCAGTAGTCCCAGGACAGGAAACACCGGGGAGCTGTTTTTT
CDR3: CASSPRTGNTGELFF

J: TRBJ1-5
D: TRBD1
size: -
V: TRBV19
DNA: TGTGCCAGTAGTGCCCGGGACAGGGGGCGCAATCAGCCCCAGCATTTT
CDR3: CASSARDRGRNQPQHF

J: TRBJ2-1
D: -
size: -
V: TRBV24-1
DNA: TGTGCCACCAGTGATTTCCAGACGGGGTCCTACAATGAGCAGTTCTTC
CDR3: CATSDFQTGSYNEQFF

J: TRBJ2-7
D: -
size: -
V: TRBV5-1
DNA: TGCGCCAGCAGCTCCCGCTCCCTTAGCTCCTACGAGCAGTACTTC
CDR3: CASSSRSLSSYEQYF

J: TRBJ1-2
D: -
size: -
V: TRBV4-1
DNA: TGCGCCAGCAGGCAGGGACATCAGGGGCTGAACTATGGCTACACCTTC
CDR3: CASRQGHQGLNYGYTF

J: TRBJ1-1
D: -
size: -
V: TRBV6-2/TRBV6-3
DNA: TGTGCCAGCAGCGACAGAGGTTCCAGGGAAGCTTTCTTT
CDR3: CASSDRGSREAFF

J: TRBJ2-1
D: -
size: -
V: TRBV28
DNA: TGTGCCAGCACCCCGACAACGGCAGGGCGGCGGAATGAGCAGTTCTTC
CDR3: CASTPTTAGRRNEQFF

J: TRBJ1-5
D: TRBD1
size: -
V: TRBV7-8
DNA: TGTGCCAGCAGCTCTGACAGGGTTCCTAGTAGCAATCAGCCCCAGCATTTT
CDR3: CASSSDRVPSSNQPQHF

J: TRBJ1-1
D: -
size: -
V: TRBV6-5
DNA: TGTGCCAGCAGTTACTCGGGCCCGTGGGACACTGAAGCTTTCTTT
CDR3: CASSYSGPWDTEAFF

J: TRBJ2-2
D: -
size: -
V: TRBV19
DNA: TGTGCCAGTAGTAGGCTTAGTGGGGGGTACACCGGGGAGCTGTTTTTT
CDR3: CASSRLSGGYTGELFF

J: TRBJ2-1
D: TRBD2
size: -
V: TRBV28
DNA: TGTGCCAGCAGTTTCCTTAGGGGACTAGCCTTGTCTGAGCAGTTCTTC
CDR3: CASSFLRGLALSEQFF

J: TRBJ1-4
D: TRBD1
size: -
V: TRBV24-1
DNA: TGTGCCACCAGTGACTCCAGGGGGCAAGGGGAAAAACTGTTTTTT
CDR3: CATSDSRGQGEKLFF

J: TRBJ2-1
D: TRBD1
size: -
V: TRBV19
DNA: TGTGCCAGTAGCGTAGGGGGCCCCCACAATGAGCAGTTCTTC
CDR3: CASSVGGPHNEQFF

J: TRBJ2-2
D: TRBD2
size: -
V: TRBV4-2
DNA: TGTGCCAGCAGCCACCAGCGGGGGTCCGGGGAGCTGTTTTTT
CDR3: CASSHQRGSGELFF

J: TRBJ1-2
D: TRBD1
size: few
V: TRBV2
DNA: TGTGCCAGCAGTGAGACAGACAGGGATTATGGCTACACCTTC
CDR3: CASSETDRDYGYTF

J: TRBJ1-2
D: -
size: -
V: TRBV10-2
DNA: TGCGCCACCAGAGAAAACTCTAACTATGGCTACACCTTC
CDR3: CATRENSNYGYTF

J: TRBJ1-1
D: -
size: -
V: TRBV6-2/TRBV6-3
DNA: TGTGCCAGCAGTTACGGACAGCAGAACACTGAAGCTTTCTTT
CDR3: CASSYGQQNTEAFF

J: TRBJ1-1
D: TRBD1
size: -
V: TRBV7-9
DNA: TGTGCCAGCACGATCTTGCAGGGGGCGAACACTGAAGCTTTCTTT
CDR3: CASTILQGANTEAFF

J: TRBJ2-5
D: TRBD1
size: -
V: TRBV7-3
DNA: TGTGCCAGCAGCCTACAGGGGAGAGAGACCCAGTACTTC
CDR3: CASSLQGRETQYF

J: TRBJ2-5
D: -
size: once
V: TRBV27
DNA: TGTGCCAGCAAAAGAGGGGGGGGCGGGGAGACCCAGTACTTC
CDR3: CASKRGGGGETQYF